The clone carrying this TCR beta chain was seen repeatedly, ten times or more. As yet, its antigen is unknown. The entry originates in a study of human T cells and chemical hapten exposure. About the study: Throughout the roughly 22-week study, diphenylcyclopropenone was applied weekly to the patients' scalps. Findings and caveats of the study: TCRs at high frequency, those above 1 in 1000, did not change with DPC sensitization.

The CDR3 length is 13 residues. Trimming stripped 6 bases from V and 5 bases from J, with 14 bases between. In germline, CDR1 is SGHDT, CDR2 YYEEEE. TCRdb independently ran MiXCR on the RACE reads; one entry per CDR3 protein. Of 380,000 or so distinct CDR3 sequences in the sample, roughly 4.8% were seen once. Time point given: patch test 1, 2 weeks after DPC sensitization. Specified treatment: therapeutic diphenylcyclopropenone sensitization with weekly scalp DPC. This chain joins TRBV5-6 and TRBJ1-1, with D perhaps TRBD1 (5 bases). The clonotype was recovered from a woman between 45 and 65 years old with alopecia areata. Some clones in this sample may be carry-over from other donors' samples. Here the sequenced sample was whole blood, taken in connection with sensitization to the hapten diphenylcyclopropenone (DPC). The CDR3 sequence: CASTIRGRTEAFF. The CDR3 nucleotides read TGTGCCAGCACCATACGGGGCAGAACTGAAGCTTTCTTT.